This TCR beta chain originates from a study of T cell responses to AZD1222 COVID-19 vaccine. Comments on this clone: Its specificity is not known.

Notes on the study in general: White British donors predominated, females outnumbered males, and clonal diversity was possibly underestimated. Spike was spanned by vaccine-associated CD4 TCRs, which were dominant at 160-218 and 743-854. Sampling that yielded the repertoires occurred only after the peak T cell response. Nearly half of unique spike-specific TCRs reportedly avoided B.1.351 and B.1.1.7 mutated regions.

Generated by immunoSEQ multiplex PCR, the TCRdb table keeps only in-frame clones and is missing some. This table has just under 150,000 clones, about 92% appearing once. V shed 0 bases and J shed 3 bases, with 12 bases lying between them. CDR3 length equals 15 residues. Germline V gene sequence: CDR1 MNHEY, CDR2 SVGAGI. This TCR came from an adult who received the AZD1222 COVID-19 vaccine. Source: peripheral blood, taken 28 days after the second AZD1222 dose. The gene calls are TRBV6-5 and TRBJ2-7, with D unclear. CDR3 DNA: TGTGCCAGCAGTTACTCGACGGAGCAGGACTACGAGCAGTACTTC. Translation gives CASSYSTEQDYEQYF.